These 28 T cell receptor beta chains came from one sample sequenced in a study of prognosis after radiotherapy for stage I lung cancer. Two-round multiplex PCR, the amplification method, yielded TCR beta CDR3 from genomic DNA. Round one of PCR was performed, and it used primers specific to each TRBV and TRBJ gene. TCRdb used MiXCR to reprocess the multiplex PCR reads, holding one entry per CDR3 protein. The sample lists about 51,000 distinct CDR3 sequences, under 45% occurring once. Source: PBMCs, taken before or after stereotactic body radiation therapy (not recorded which). The receptors were sampled from a donor aged 50 or older with non-small cell lung cancer.

This clonotype was seen only a few times. This chain uses TRBV20-1 with TRBJ1-1; 9 bases match TRBD1. The CDR3 consists of 15 residues. Germline V gene sequence: CDR1 DFQATT, CDR2 SNEGSKA (reference sequence). V shed 1 base, J shed 2 bases, and the junction held 5 bases outside the gene matches. The CDR3 DNA is TGCAGTGCTAGAGCAATGACAGGGGGTAACACTGAAGCTTTCTTT. Translating it yields CSARAMTGGNTEAFF.

The sample holds many counts of this clonotype. The V call is TRBV6-2 or TRBV6-3, the J call TRBJ2-1; the match to TRBD1 covers 11 bases. The CDR3 is 19 residues long. Germline CDR1 and CDR2: MNHEY and SVGEGT. V shed 5 bases and J 7 bases; nucleotides not matched to a gene: 19. The CDR3 spells CASSKGDRGYKGLGNEQFF. The CDR3 DNA reads TGTGCCAGCAGTAAAGGGGACAGGGGGTACAAGGGGTTGGGTAATGAGCAGTTCTTC.

This clonotype appeared many times. The chain uses TRBV6-1 and TRBJ1-3; the match to TRBD1 covers 12 bases. Germline V gene data show CDR1 as MNHNS and CDR2 as SASEGT. Trimming took 5 bases from V and 5 from J; bases not matched to a gene: 7. The CDR3 runs 16 residues. In DNA, the CDR3 is TGTGCCAGCAGTCCTACCGGGACAGGGGGCAGAAACACCATATATTTT. Residues: CASSPTGTGGRNTIYF.

At least ten counts were recorded for this clonotype. The chain joins TRBV10-3 to TRBJ1-6; perhaps TRBD1 as D (6 bases). The V gene's germline CDR1 is ENHRY and CDR2 SYGVKD. Trimming left V 4 bases short and J 10 bases short, with 20 bases between. The CDR3 has 16 amino acids. CDR3 loop: CAISVGEGKGDSPLHF. CDR3 coding DNA: TGTGCCATCAGTGTCGGAGAGGGGAAGGGGGACTCACCCCTCCACTTT.

This clonotype was detected many times. The chain has TRBV6-9 and TRBJ1-2, with 7 bases fitting TRBD1. The CDR3 runs 14 residues. Trimming took 4 bases from V and 7 from J; bases not matched to a gene: 9. The V gene's germline CDR1 is MNHGY and CDR2 SVAAGI. CDR3 sequence (DNA): TGTGCCAGCAGTTCCGAGACAGGGTCGAGTGGCTACACCTTC. It encodes CASSSETGSSGYTF.

This clonotype was seen repeatedly, ten times or more. The chain couples TRBV6-2 or TRBV6-3 to TRBJ2-5, with D unresolved. The CDR3 consists of 10 residues. The germline CDR1 and CDR2 sequences are MNHEY and SVGEGT. V was cut by 8 bases and J by 12 bases, with 13 bases left in between. The CDR3 nucleotides read TGTGCCAGCGCTCCTACAAGAAAGTACTTC. Its translation is CASAPTRKYF.

This clonotype was seen repeatedly, ten times or more. This sequence joins TRBV5-4 and TRBJ2-5; D remains ambiguous. CDR1 SGHNT and CDR2 YYREEE come from the germline V gene (reference sequence). Trimming cost V 0 bases and J 2 bases, with 8 bases left between them. The CDR3 loop spans 14 amino acids. The CDR3 region is CASSLAQLQETQYF. CDR3 sequence (DNA): TGTGCCAGCAGCTTGGCACAGCTTCAAGAGACCCAGTACTTC.

This clonotype was observed many times. This chain connects TRBV7-9 to TRBJ1-1; D is uncertain. V lost 2 bases, J lost 4 bases, and 8 bases lay in between. This CDR3 region has 13 residues. Germline V gives CDR1 SEHNR, CDR2 FQNEAQ (reference sequence). The CDR3 loop reads CASSLSGFTEAFF. Written as DNA, the CDR3 is TGTGCCAGCAGCTTATCAGGATTCACTGAAGCTTTCTTT.

This clonotype was detected many times. The chain links TRBV20-1 to TRBJ2-3; 13 nucleotides agree with TRBD2. V trimming: 6 bases; J trimming: 4 bases; junction bases outside the gene matches: 7. Germline assignment: CDR1 DFQATT and CDR2 SNEGSKA (reference sequence). The CDR3 has 15 amino acids. The CDR3, as DNA: TGCAGTGCCCCACGCGGACTAGCGGGAGCAGATACGCAGTATTTT. Translation: CSAPRGLAGADTQYF.

Many counts were recorded for this clonotype. This sequence joins TRBV29-1 and TRBJ2-2; a weak D match, TRBD1 (6 bases). The CDR3 covers 15 residues. Trimming shortened V by 4 bases and J by 5 bases, and 17 bases separated the two germline ends. Germline V gene sequence: CDR1 SQVTM, CDR2 ANQGSEA. This CDR3 is CSVVAPGVGTGELFF. Here the CDR3 DNA reads TGCAGCGTTGTGGCCCCAGGGGTAGGGACCGGGGAGCTGTTTTTT.

There are many counts of this clonotype. The chain joins TRBV19 to TRBJ1-6; tentatively, D is TRBD1 (5 bases). This CDR3 spans 13 amino acids. The ends were cut back, 10 bases at V and 7 bases at J, with 14 bases in the middle. CDR1 and CDR2 (germline): LNHDA, SQIVND (reference sequence). CDR3 region: CATMDKLNSPLHF. Here the CDR3 DNA reads TGTGCCACAATGGACAAATTGAATTCACCCCTCCACTTT.

This clonotype was seen many times. The chain employs TRBV7-2 and TRBJ1-1; D is possibly TRBD1 (5 bases). Germline lookup yields CDR1 SGHTA and CDR2 FQGNSA. The V end was cut by 1 base, the J end by 6 bases, with 12 bases between. The CDR3 runs to 14 residues. Written as DNA, the CDR3 is TGTGCCAGCAGCTTAGTAGTGGGGGACGCTGAAGCTTTCTTT. It codes for CASSLVVGDAEAFF. The full variable domain, with the rest looked up from reference TRBV7-2 and TRBJ1-1, is GAGVSQSPSNKVTEKGKDVELRCDPISGHTALYWYRQSLGQGLEFLIYFQGNSAPDKSGLPSDRFSAERTGGSVSTLTIQRTQQEDSAVYLCASSLVVGDAEAFFGQGTRLTVV.

For this clonotype: The junction does not match germline at one end; this may be a read error. V is TRBV20-1 and J is TRBJ1-2; D not certain. Germline lookup yields CDR1 DFQATT and CDR2 SNEGSKA (reference sequence). The CDR3 runs to 15 residues. The CDR3 is CSARPPVGLNYGYTF. DNA for the CDR3: TGCAGCGCTAGGCCTCCAGTGGGCCTTAACTATGGCTACACCTTC.

Worth noting for this clonotype: A much larger clone differs by one base, so this may be a read error. The V gene is TRBV19, the J gene TRBJ1-5; 9 bases fit TRBD1. Trimming cost V 4 bases and J 4 bases; bases outside gene matches: 11. Germline assignment: CDR1 LNHDA and CDR2 SQIVND (reference sequence). CDR3 length: 17 amino acids. The CDR3 region is CASSNPPGQGSNQPQHF. The CDR3 DNA reads as TGTGCCAGTAGTAATCCCCCGGGACAGGGCTCGAATCAGCCCCAGCATTTT.

At least ten counts were recorded for this clonotype. The chain employs TRBV7-9 and TRBJ2-7; D call uncertain. The germline gives CDR1 SEHNR, CDR2 FQNEAQ (reference sequence). The CDR3 consists of 11 residues. V lost 4 bases, J lost 12 bases, and 13 bases lay in between. This chain's CDR3 is CASSSPGALYF. CDR3 coding DNA: TGTGCCAGCAGCTCCCCCGGCGCGCTGTACTTC.

This clonotype was observed at least ten times. The genes are TRBV28 and TRBJ1-5; D uncertain. Between the trimmed V and J ends, which lost 6 bases and 7 bases, there was a span of 22 bases. This CDR3 is 16 amino acids long. Germline lookup yields CDR1 MDHEN and CDR2 SYDVKM. The CDR3 protein is CASRYGLNTPGQPQHF. The CDR3 nucleotides are TGTGCCAGCAGGTACGGACTGAACACCCCCGGGCAGCCCCAGCATTTT.

The chain links TRBV11-2 to TRBJ2-1; TRBD2 matches 8 bases. This CDR3 has 12 amino acids. The trim removed 8 bases at V and 13 bases at J, leaving 10 bases unmatched. From germline, CDR1 is SGHAT and CDR2 FQNNGV. The CDR3 loop is CASGGSGGPQFF. The CDR3 nucleotides are TGTGCCAGCGGGGGCTCGGGAGGGCCTCAGTTCTTC.

This clonotype was observed many times. For the CDR3, the DNA is TGTGCCAGCAGTTTGGGACTAGCCAACGTCCTGACTTTC. Translated, it gives CASSLGLANVLTF. The V call is TRBV28, the J call TRBJ2-6, with TRBD2 identical over 7 bases. The V gene's germline CDR1 is MDHEN and CDR2 SYDVKM. Trimming removed 3 bases from V and 7 bases from J; junction bases left unmatched: 0. The CDR3 has 13 amino acids.

This clonotype came up many times. The CDR3 coding sequence is TGTGCCAGCAGTTCGCGGCGTGAGACCCAGTACTTC. It translates to CASSSRRETQYF. V gene TRBV12-3 or TRBV12-4 combines with J gene TRBJ2-5; D gene ambiguous. This CDR3 comprises 12 residues. Trimming took off 4 bases at V and 5 bases at J, with 8 bases between the two ends.

This clonotype has more than one count but fewer than ten. A much larger clonotype is one base distant, so this may be a read error. The chain uses TRBV6-6 and TRBJ2-3; 9 bases fit TRBD2. The CDR3 runs 16 residues. Germline CDR1 MNHNY, CDR2 SVGAGI (reference sequence). CDR3 protein: CASSDSKSGRPYTQYF. The CDR3 DNA follows: TGTGCCAGCAGTGACTCGAAAAGCGGGAGGCCATATACGCAGTATTTT.

The chain links TRBV2 to TRBJ2-2; D unclear. CDR3 length: 15 residues. The ends were cut back, 0 bases at V and 8 bases at J, with 13 bases in the middle. From germline, CDR1 is SNHLY and CDR2 FYNNEI. CDR3 coding DNA: TGTGCCAGCAGTGAAGCGCGCGTGGGATTGGGGGAGCTGTTTTTT. This encodes CASSEARVGLGELFF.

This clonotype was picked up a small number of times. This may be a read error: a much more frequent sequence differs by one nucleotide. This chain links TRBV2 with TRBJ2-3; 10 bases map to TRBD1. The CDR3 runs to 16 residues. Germline-derived CDR1 and CDR2 are SNHLY and FYNNEI. V lost 3 bases to trimming and J lost 6 bases; unmatched junction nucleotides: 9. The CDR3 nucleotides are TGTGCCAGCAGTGACGGGACAGGGGAAGCTATCGATACGCAGTATTTT. Translated: CASSDGTGEAIDTQYF.

This clonotype was recorded many times. The chain is built from TRBV7-9 and TRBJ2-3, with D unclear. V was clipped by 2 bases and J by 6 bases, with 6 bases between them. CDR1 and CDR2 (germline): SEHNR, FQNEAQ (reference sequence). There are 12 residues in the CDR3. The DNA for the CDR3 is TGTGCCAGCAGCTTACTTTGGGATACGCAGTATTTT. Amino acid sequence: CASSLLWDTQYF.

This clonotype was recorded many times. The CDR3 nucleotides read TGTGCCAGCTCTCCGCTGGGACTAGCGGGAGGCCTTAACACCGGGGAGCTGTTTTTT. Its protein is CASSPLGLAGGLNTGELFF. This chain uses TRBV18 with TRBJ2-2; 15 bases line up with TRBD2. The CDR3 covers 19 residues. Trimming removed 6 bases from V and 2 bases from J; junction bases left unmatched: 10. From germline, CDR1 is KGHSH and CDR2 LQKENI.

Note on this clonotype: One base away lies a much larger clone, so this may be a sequencing read error. The chain carries TRBV7-8 and TRBJ1-1; a weak D match, TRBD1 (6 bases). V was trimmed by 4 bases and J by 4 bases, leaving 13 bases between them. Germline CDR1 is SGHVS and CDR2 is FQNEAQ. This CDR3 is 14 amino acids long. This chain's CDR3 is CASSSKGGSTEAFF. CDR3 in DNA: TGTGCCAGCAGCTCAAAAGGGGGGAGCACTGAAGCTTTCTTT.

For this clonotype: Just one base apart from a much larger clone, this may be a read error. The chain links TRBV4-1 to TRBJ1-2, with D uncertain. CDR3 length: 16 amino acids. In germline, CDR1 is MGHRA, CDR2 YSYEKL. The CDR3 region has the DNA TGCGCCGGCAGCCAAGATCGATCAGATCCCTACTATGGCTACACCTTC. This translates into CAGSQDRSDPYYGYTF.

The table lists this clonotype with many counts. The gene calls are TRBV2 and TRBJ2-5, with 12 positions matching TRBD2. The V gene's germline CDR1 is SNHLY and CDR2 FYNNEI. Trimming took 4 bases from V and 2 from J; bases not matched to a gene: 2. This CDR3 is built from 15 residues. The chain's CDR3 is CASSGLAGEQETQYF. The CDR3 nucleotides read TGTGCCAGCAGTGGACTAGCGGGGGAACAAGAGACCCAGTACTTC.

Remarks on this clonotype: Just one base apart from a much larger clone, this may be a read error. The chain uses TRBV15 and TRBJ2-1; D is undetermined. Trimming removed 7 bases from V and 0 bases from J, with 13 bases in between. CDR1 is LNHNV and CDR2 is YYDKDF in the germline V gene (reference sequence). CDR3 size: 15 residues. This chain's CDR3 is CATTKGRSSYNEQFF. CDR3 sequence (DNA): TGTGCCACCACAAAGGGCCGGAGCTCCTACAATGAGCAGTTCTTC.